This T cell receptor beta chain appears in the sequencing data of a study of shared T cell receptors in the human thymus. This CDR3 is built from 11 residues. Trimming took off 8 bases at V and 4 bases at J, with 9 bases between the two ends. CDR1 and CDR2 (germline): SNHLY, FYNNEI. Sequenced by immunoSEQ multiplex PCR; TCRdb stores in-frame clones only, minus some. The table lists almost 550,000 clones, around three quarters of them singletons. These data also formed part of another study, on human thymus T cells. That report notes: Obtained as resections during corrective heart surgery, the thymus tissue was then studied. There appeared to be biased usage of V and J genes in thymic and blood repertoires.

This sequence joins TRBV2 and TRBJ2-7; D gene ambiguous. Sequencing was carried out using thymocytes. This TCR came from a boy under three years old with a congenital heart defect. The CDR3 loop reads CASAVGYEQYF. CDR3 nucleotides: TGTGCCAGCGCGGTAGGTTACGAGCAGTACTTC.